This is a list of T cell receptor beta chains from one sample in a study of tumor-infiltrating lymphocytes in primary liver carcinoma. From the multiplex PCR reads, TCRdb called clonotypes with MiXCR, one entry per CDR3 protein. The table has approximately 330,000 distinct CDR3 sequences, less than 65% seen once; the top ten hold about 6.1%. The sequencing sample was made of peripheral blood. The receptors stem from a man aged 35-49 years with primary liver carcinoma and hepatitis B virus infection. Both conserved end residues are part of each CDR3. D genes are given only for firm matches. Part of the rows lack a size; the others show once, few, many or a class for expanded clones.

TRBD1 TRBJ2-7 many TRBV12-3/TRBV12-4 TGTGCCAGCAGCCGGCCCAAACAGGGGTATGACTACGAGCAGTACTTC CASSRPKQGYDYEQYF
- TRBJ2-1 - TRBV5-1 TGCGCCAGCAGTGAGGGTAGCTCCTACAATGAGCAGTTCTTC CASSEGSSYNEQFF
- TRBJ2-3 - TRBV5-1 TGCGCCAGCAGCTCGGACGGAGTCACAGATACGCAGTATTTT CASSSDGVTDTQYF
- TRBJ2-7 many TRBV11-2 TGTGCCAGCAGCCCCCGGACAGACAACTACGAGCAGTACTTC CASSPRTDNYEQYF
- TRBJ1-4 - TRBV4-3 TGCGCCAGCAGCCAAGATCCCATGCTTCCGGAAAAACTGTTTTTT CASSQDPMLPEKLFF
- TRBJ1-2 - TRBV7-9 TGTGCCAGCAGCACCCAGCCCGGGTCGGGCGGCTACACCTTC CASSTQPGSGGYTF
- TRBJ2-3 many TRBV10-3 TGTGCCATCAGTGAGAGGGACTGGTTCACAGATACGCAGTATTTT CAISERDWFTDTQYF
TRBD1 TRBJ1-5 many TRBV6-5 TGTGCCAGCAGCCACAGGGGTAGCAATCAGCCCCAGCATTTT CASSHRGSNQPQHF
- TRBJ2-7 once TRBV28 TGTGCCAGCAGTCCTGAATCGCAATTTAACTACGAGCAGTACTTC CASSPESQFNYEQYF
TRBD2 TRBJ2-7 - TRBV11-2 TGTGCCAGTAGCTCACTCCCCCCCACTAGCGGGAGGCCCTACGAGCAGTACTTC CASSSLPPTSGRPYEQYF
- TRBJ2-5 many TRBV24-1 TGTGCCACCAGTGACCCTGTGCCAGGGCAAGAGACCCAGTACTTC CATSDPVPGQETQYF
- TRBJ2-5 - TRBV9 TGTGCCAGCAGCGTAACGCAAGGGGGGGAGACCCAGTACTTC CASSVTQGGETQYF
- TRBJ2-1 few TRBV28 TGTGCCAGCAGTACCCGGACAAGGACATTCCACAATGAGCAGTTCTTC CASSTRTRTFHNEQFF
- TRBJ2-3 many TRBV5-4 TGTGCCAGCAGCTTGGACGGGACTAGCACAGATACGCAGTATTTT CASSLDGTSTDTQYF
TRBD2 TRBJ2-3 many TRBV4-2 TGTGCCAGCAGCCAAGGGGCCCCTAGCGGGACGTTGCCAGATACGCAGTATTTT CASSQGAPSGTLPDTQYF
- TRBJ2-7 - TRBV4-3 TGCGCCAGCAGCCAAGGTTCGAGTCACGAGCAGTACTTC CASSQGSSHEQYF
- TRBJ2-5 - TRBV11-2 TGTGCCAGCAGCTTAGAGTCCGGGAGCATCCAGTACTTC CASSLESGSIQYF
- TRBJ2-1 once TRBV11-2 TGTACCAGCAGCTTGGAACAGGGTCTCTACAATGAGCAGTTCTTT CTSSLEQGLYNEQFF
- TRBJ1-2 - TRBV11-2 TGTGCCAGCAGCCTCGATCATAACTATGGCTACACGTTC CASSLDHNYGYTF
TRBD1 TRBJ2-7 many TRBV6-2/TRBV6-3 TGTGCCAGCAGTTACCATCTAGACAGGGCATACGAGCAGTACTTC CASSYHLDRAYEQYF
- TRBJ1-2 many TRBV29-1 TGCAGCGTTGAAGATCCTCCACCGTCCTATGGCTACACCTTC CSVEDPPPSYGYTF
- TRBJ2-1 - TRBV12-3/TRBV12-4 TGTGCCAGCAGTTCTCCGGCGAGGCTAGTGGGGGAATCGGGTGAGCAGTTCTTC CASSSPARLVGESGEQFF
TRBD1 TRBJ2-5 few TRBV5-1 TGCGCCAGCAGCTCCGGACAGGGGTTACAGGAGACCCAGTACTTC CASSSGQGLQETQYF
- TRBJ2-1 - TRBV6-6 TGTACCAGCAGCCGACTCCCCAGCTCCTACAATGAGCAATTCTTC CTSSRLPSSYNEQFF
- TRBJ2-5 - TRBV19 TGTGCCAGTAGTATATCCCCAGAGACCCAGTACTTC CASSISPETQYF
- TRBJ2-7 many TRBV11-2 TGTGCCAGCAACCTCGGTTTCTACGAGCAGTACTTC CASNLGFYEQYF
- TRBJ2-7 - TRBV11-1 TGTGCCAGCAGCTTAACTAGGGAGAGAACCTACGAGCAGTACTTC CASSLTRERTYEQYF
TRBD2 TRBJ2-7 - TRBV5-1 TGCGCCAGCAGGGTGGGACTAGCGTCGACCTACGAGCAGTACTTC CASRVGLASTYEQYF
- TRBJ1-5 - TRBV6-1 TGTGCCAGCAGTGCACCCACATCGCAAAGCAATCAGCCCCAGCATTTT CASSAPTSQSNQPQHF
TRBD1 TRBJ2-7 - TRBV6-5 TGTGCCAGCAGTTACCATTGGACAGGGGGCGGGCAGTACTTC CASSYHWTGGGQYF
TRBD1 TRBJ1-5 many TRBV6-2/TRBV6-3 TGTGCCAGTTCCGGGACAGGGCTGAGCAATCAGCCCCAGCATTTT CASSGTGLSNQPQHF
- TRBJ2-7 - TRBV12-3/TRBV12-4 TGTGCCAGCAGTTTATTCGGGAGTTCAACCTACGAGCAGTACTTC CASSLFGSSTYEQYF
- TRBJ1-2 many TRBV12-3/TRBV12-4 TGTGCCAGCACCGAGGGGCTGGGCTATGGCTACACCTTC CASTEGLGYGYTF
- TRBJ2-1 many TRBV12-5 TGTGCGTCCCGAGGGATGAACGAGCAGTTCTTC CASRGMNEQFF
- TRBJ1-2 few TRBV7-9 TGTGCCAGCACCTCCGGGACTAACTATGGCTACACCTTC CASTSGTNYGYTF
- TRBJ1-2 - TRBV6-5 TGTGCCAGCAGTTACTTTCGGGGCGGGACTAACTATGGCTACACCTTC CASSYFRGGTNYGYTF
- TRBJ1-1 once TRBV29-1 TGCAGCGTTTCCGCAAGGTGGGGCATGAACACTGAAGCTTTCTTT CSVSARWGMNTEAFF
- TRBJ2-2 - TRBV11-3 TGTGCCAGCAGTCCTGCGGCCGCGAGCACCGGGGAGCTGTTTTTT CASSPAAASTGELFF
TRBD2 TRBJ2-1 - TRBV4-2 TGTGCCAGCAACCAAGGTGAACTAGCGGGAGTCTACGATGAGCAGTTCTTC CASNQGELAGVYDEQFF
- TRBJ2-1 few TRBV7-9 TGTGCCAGCAGCACGAGCACTAGCTCCGGCGAGCAGTTCTTC CASSTSTSSGEQFF
TRBD1 TRBJ2-2 - TRBV4-1 TGCGCCAGCAACGATCTGGACAGGGGGTTAATCGAGGAACTGTTTTTT CASNDLDRGLIEELFF
- TRBJ2-7 - TRBV7-9 TGTGCCAGCAGACCTGGACGGACCTACGAGCCGTACTTC CASRPGRTYEPYF
- TRBJ1-2 - TRBV5-1 TGCGCCACCTCGACGGACGCTAACTATGGCTACACCTTC CATSTDANYGYTF
- TRBJ1-4 - TRBV7-8 TGTGCCAGCAGCCTAGAGGGAATTGGCGAAAAACTGTTTTTT CASSLEGIGEKLFF
- TRBJ2-1 - TRBV11-1 TGTGCCAACAGCCTCGAGACAGGCCTCTACAATGAGCAGTTCTTC CANSLETGLYNEQFF
TRBD2 TRBJ2-2 - TRBV5-6 TGTGCCAGCAGCTCCTTCAGCGGGACTAACACCGGGGAGCTGTTTTTT CASSSFSGTNTGELFF
- TRBJ2-5 - TRBV7-9 TGTGCCAGCAGCCCGACAGAGTATCAAGAGATCCAGTACTTC CASSPTEYQEIQYF
- TRBJ2-5 many TRBV4-3 TGCGCCAGCAGCCAAGAACGAGGGCCCGAGACCCAGTACTTC CASSQERGPETQYF